This T cell receptor (beta chain) was captured by sequencing in a study of blood T cell repertoires in COVID-19. Study in general: COVID-19 samples collected from the United States, Italy and Spain covered acute and convalescent phases. PBMCs, B-cell-depleted T cells, or T cells provided the cDNA or gDNA that made up the material.

Original handling: Amplification with reference gene primers provided the estimates of nucleated cell counts. This table comes from immunoSEQ multiplex PCR, and its TCRdb copy is limited to in-frame clones, with some not included. V and J calls and clone size come straight from that table; D and trimming were deduced from the DNA. The sample has approximately 100,000 clones, 85% seen once. The germline CDR1 and CDR2 sequences are LNHDA and SQIVND (reference sequence). CDR3 size: 15 residues. V was cut by 3 bases and J by 1 base, with 10 bases left in between. The sequenced sample consisted of peripheral blood. The rearrangement links TRBV19 to TRBJ1-3; weak D call: TRBD1 (6 bases). The sequence was collected from a woman aged 70-85 years with active or convalescent COVID-19. In nucleotides, the CDR3 is TGTGCCAGTAGTATTCGGACAGTTTCTGGAAACACCATATATTTT. Translation: CASSIRTVSGNTIYF. Drawing the rest from reference TRBV19 and TRBJ1-3, the complete variable domain is DGGITQSPKYLFRKEGQNVTLSCEQNLNHDAMYWYRQDPGQGLRLIYYSQIVNDFQKGDIAEGYSVSREKKESFPLTVTSAQKNPTAFYLCASSIRTVSGNTIYFGEGSWLTVV.